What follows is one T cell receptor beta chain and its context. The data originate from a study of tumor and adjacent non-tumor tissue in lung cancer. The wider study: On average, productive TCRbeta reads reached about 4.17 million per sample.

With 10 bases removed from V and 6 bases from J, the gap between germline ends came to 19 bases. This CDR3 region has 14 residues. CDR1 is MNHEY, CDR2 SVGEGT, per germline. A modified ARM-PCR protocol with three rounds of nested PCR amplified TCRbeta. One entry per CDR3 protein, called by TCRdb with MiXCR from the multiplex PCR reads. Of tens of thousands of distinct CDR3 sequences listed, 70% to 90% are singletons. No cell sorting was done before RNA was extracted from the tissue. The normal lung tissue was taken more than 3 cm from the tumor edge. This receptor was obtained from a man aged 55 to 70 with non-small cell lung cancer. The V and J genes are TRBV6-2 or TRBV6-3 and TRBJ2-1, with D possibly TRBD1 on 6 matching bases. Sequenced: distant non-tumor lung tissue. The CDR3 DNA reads TGTGCCAAGACAGACCGGACAGCCCGCAATGAGCAGTTCTTC. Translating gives CAKTDRTARNEQFF.